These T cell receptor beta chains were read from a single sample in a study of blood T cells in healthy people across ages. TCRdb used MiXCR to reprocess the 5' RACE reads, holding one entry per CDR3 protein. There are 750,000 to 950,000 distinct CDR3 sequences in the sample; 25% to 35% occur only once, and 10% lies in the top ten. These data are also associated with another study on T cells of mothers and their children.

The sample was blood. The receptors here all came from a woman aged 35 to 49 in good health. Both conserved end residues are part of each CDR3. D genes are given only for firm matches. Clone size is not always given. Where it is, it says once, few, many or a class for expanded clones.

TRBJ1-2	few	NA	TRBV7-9	CASSPWRVYGYTF	TGTGCCAGCAGCCCGTGGAGGGTGTATGGCTACACCTTC
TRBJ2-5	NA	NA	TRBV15	CATSRVGAAQETQYF	TGTGCCACCAGCAGAGTGGGGGCCGCCCAAGAGACCCAGTACTTC
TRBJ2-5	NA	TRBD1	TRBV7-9	CASSLQGSGQYF	TGTGCCAGCAGCCTACAGGGGAGTGGGCAGTACTTC
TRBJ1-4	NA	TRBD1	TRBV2	CASIRDRGWENEKLFF	TGTGCCAGCATCAGGGACAGGGGATGGGAAAATGAAAAACTGTTTTTT
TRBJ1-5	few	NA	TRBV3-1	CASSQDPDPGRGPQHF	TGTGCCAGCAGCCAAGATCCGGACCCCGGGAGAGGGCCCCAGCATTTT
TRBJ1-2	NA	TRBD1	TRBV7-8	CASSDRVAYGYTF	TGTGCCAGCAGCGACAGGGTGGCCTATGGCTACACCTTC
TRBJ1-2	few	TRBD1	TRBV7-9	CASSFHARDSFSRGYTF	TGTGCCAGCAGCTTCCATGCGCGGGACAGCTTTAGTAGGGGCTACACCTTC
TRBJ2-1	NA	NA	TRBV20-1	CSARGQHNEQFF	TGCAGTGCTAGAGGTCAACACAATGAGCAGTTCTTC
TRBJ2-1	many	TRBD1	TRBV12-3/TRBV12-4	CASSLGAGGLSYNEQFF	TGTGCCAGCAGCCTAGGGGCAGGGGGCCTATCCTACAATGAGCAGTTCTTC
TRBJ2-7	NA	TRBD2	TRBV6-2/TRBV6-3	CASSRPLAGGLPSYNEQYF	TGTGCCAGCAGTCGCCCACTAGCGGGGGGGCTCCCCTCCTACAATGAGCAGTACTTC
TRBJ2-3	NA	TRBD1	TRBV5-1	CASIPGQDTDTQYF	TGCGCCAGCATCCCGGGACAGGACACAGATACGCAGTATTTT
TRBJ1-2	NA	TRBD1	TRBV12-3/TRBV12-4	CASRPTGAYYGYTF	TGTGCCAGCAGACCGACAGGGGCCTACTATGGCTACACCTTC
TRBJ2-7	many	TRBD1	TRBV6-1	CASRPGQGNEQYF	TGTGCCAGCAGGCCGGGACAGGGGAACGAGCAGTACTTC
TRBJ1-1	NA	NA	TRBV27	CASSLLWGEAFF	TGTGCCAGCAGTTTATTATGGGGGGAAGCTTTCTTT
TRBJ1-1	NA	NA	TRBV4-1	CASSLEARGGSTEAFF	TGCGCCAGCAGCCTCGAAGCGAGGGGGGGCTCCACTGAAGCTTTCTTT
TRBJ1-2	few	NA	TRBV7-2	CASSPPMTDSTGYTF	TGTGCCAGCAGTCCCCCGATGACGGACTCCACGGGCTACACCTTC
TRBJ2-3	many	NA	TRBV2	CASSEGQNLSTDTQYF	TGTGCCAGCAGTGAAGGTCAGAACCTCAGCACAGATACGCAGTATTTT
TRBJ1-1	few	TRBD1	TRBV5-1	CASSWDRKNTEAFF	TGCGCCAGCAGCTGGGACAGAAAGAACACTGAAGCTTTCTTT
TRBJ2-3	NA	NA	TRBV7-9	CASSLGDSRTTGTQYF	TGTGCCAGCAGCTTAGGAGACAGCCGTACAACAGGTACGCAGTATTTT
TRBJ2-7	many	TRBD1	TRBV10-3	CAIGRQGAYEQYF	TGTGCCATCGGACGACAGGGAGCCTACGAGCAGTACTTC
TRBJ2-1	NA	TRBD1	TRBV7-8	CASSLGGRGSGEQFF	TGTGCCAGCAGCTTAGGAGGCAGGGGGTCGGGGGAGCAGTTCTTC
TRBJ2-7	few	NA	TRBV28	CASTRLGLSYEQYF	TGTGCCAGCACCCGACTGGGTCTTTCCTACGAGCAGTACTTC
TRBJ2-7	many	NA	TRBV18	CASSPQFGGAEQYF	TGTGCCAGCTCACCACAGTTCGGAGGGGCCGAGCAGTACTTC
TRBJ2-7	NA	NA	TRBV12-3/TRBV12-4	CASSFARTYEQYF	TGTGCCAGCAGTTTTGCACGTACCTACGAGCAGTACTTC
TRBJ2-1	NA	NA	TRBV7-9	CASSLSYATHEQFF	TGTGCCAGCAGCTTATCCTACGCCACCCATGAGCAGTTCTTC
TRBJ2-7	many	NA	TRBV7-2	CASSLARNSYEQYF	TGTGCCAGCAGCTTAGCCAGAAATTCCTACGAGCAGTACTTC
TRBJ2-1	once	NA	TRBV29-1	CSVGLGEQFF	TGCAGCGTTGGACTTGGTGAGCAGTTCTTC
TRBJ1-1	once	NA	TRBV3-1	CASSQAAGPEAFF	TGTGCCAGCAGCCAAGCGGCAGGCCCTGAAGCTTTCTTT
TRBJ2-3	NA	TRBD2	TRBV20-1	CSARPPSGLAGGRNTDTQYF	TGCAGTGCTAGACCTCCCTCGGGACTAGCGGGGGGGCGGAACACAGATACGCAGTATTTT
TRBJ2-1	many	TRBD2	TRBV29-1	CSVERGGGVNEQFF	TGCAGCGTTGAACGGGGCGGGGGGGTTAATGAGCAGTTCTTC
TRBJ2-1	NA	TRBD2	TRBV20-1	CSASRSGVYNEQFF	TGCAGTGCTAGTAGAAGCGGGGTCTACAATGAGCAGTTCTTC
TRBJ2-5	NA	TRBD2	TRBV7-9	CASSPGVAGGRETQYF	TGTGCCAGCAGCCCCGGGGTAGCGGGGGGTCGAGAGACCCAGTACTTC
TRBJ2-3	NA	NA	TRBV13	CASSVGPPTDTQYF	TGTGCCAGCAGCGTCGGTCCACCCACAGATACGCAGTATTTT
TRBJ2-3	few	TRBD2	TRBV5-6	CASSFGGLAGLSTDTQYF	TGTGCCAGCAGCTTTGGGGGACTAGCGGGGCTGAGCACAGATACGCAGTATTTT
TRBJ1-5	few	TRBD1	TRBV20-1	CSARESGQYFQPQHF	TGCAGTGCTAGAGAATCGGGACAGTACTTTCAGCCCCAGCATTTT
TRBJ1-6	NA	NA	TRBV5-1	CASSLLTGTDNSPLHF	TGCGCCAGCAGCTTGCTTACAGGGACGGATAATTCACCCCTCCACTTT
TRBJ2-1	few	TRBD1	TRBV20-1	CSAPQMQGASCNEQFF	TGCAGTGCTCCCCAGATGCAGGGGGCTAGCTGCAATGAGCAGTTCTTC
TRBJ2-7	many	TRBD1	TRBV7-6	CASSLVGTATYEQYF	TGTGCCAGCAGCTTAGTCGGGACAGCCACCTACGAGCAGTACTTC
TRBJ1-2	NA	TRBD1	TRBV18	CASSARTGYDTF	TGTGCCAGCTCAGCCCGGACAGGCTACGACACCTTC
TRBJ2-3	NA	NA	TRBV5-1	CASRDSYITDTQYF	TGCGCCAGCAGGGACAGTTATATCACAGATACGCAGTATTTT
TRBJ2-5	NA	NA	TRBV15	CATSRVPTDRETQYF	TGTGCCACCAGCAGAGTCCCGACAGATCGAGAGACCCAGTACTTC
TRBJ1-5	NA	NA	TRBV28	CASSPGQFQQPQHF	TGTGCCAGCAGCCCGGGACAATTCCAACAGCCCCAGCATTTT
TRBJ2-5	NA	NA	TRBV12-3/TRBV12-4	CASRPRGRGGETQYF	TGTGCCAGCCGCCCGCGGGGCAGGGGGGGAGAGACCCAGTACTTC
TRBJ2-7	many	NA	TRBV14	CASSQDQGPYEQYF	TGTGCCAGCAGCCAAGATCAGGGACCCTACGAGCAGTACTTC
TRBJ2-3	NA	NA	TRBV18	CASSRQESTDTQYF	TGTGCCAGCTCACGACAGGAGAGCACAGATACGCAGTATTTT
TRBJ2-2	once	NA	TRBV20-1	CSAMMGMGEPFF	TGCAGTGCTATGATGGGGATGGGGGAGCCGTTTTTT
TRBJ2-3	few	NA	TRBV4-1	CASSQVVGGVMTDTQYF	TGCGCCAGCAGCCAAGTGGTGGGGGGAGTCATGACAGATACGCAGTATTTT
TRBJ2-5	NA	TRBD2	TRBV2	CASSGGLAGYETQYF	TGTGCCAGCAGTGGAGGACTAGCGGGGTATGAGACCCAGTACTTC
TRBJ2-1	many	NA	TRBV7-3	CASSLMTAPNNEQFF	TGTGCCAGCAGCTTAATGACAGCACCGAACAATGAGCAGTTCTTC
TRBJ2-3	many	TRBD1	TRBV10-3	CAIRRDREADTQYF	TGTGCCATCAGGCGGGACAGGGAGGCAGATACGCAGTATTTT
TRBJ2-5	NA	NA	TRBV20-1	CSAIGGEETQYF	TGCAGTGCTATTGGGGGAGAAGAGACCCAGTACTTC
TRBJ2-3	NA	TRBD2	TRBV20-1	CSARSGLAPTSTTDAQYF	TGCAGTGCTAGGTCGGGACTAGCCCCAACCTCAACCACAGATGCGCAGTATTTT
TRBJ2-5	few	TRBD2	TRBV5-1	CASSLALAGLTPETQYF	TGCGCCAGCAGCTTGGCTCTAGCGGGGTTAACCCCCGAGACCCAGTACTTC
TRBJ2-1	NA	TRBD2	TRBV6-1	CASSEVFAGGRFNEQFF	TGTGCCAGCAGTGAAGTTTTTGCGGGGGGCCGGTTCAATGAGCAGTTCTTC
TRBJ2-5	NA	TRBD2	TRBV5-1	CASSRRTSGGFVETQYF	TGCGCCAGCAGCCGGCGGACTAGCGGGGGATTCGTGGAGACCCAGTACTTC
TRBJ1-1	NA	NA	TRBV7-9	CASSPGTSKNTEAFF	TGTGCCAGCAGCCCGGGGACAAGCAAGAACACTGAAGCTTTCTTT